Sequencing of this T cell receptor (beta chain) was carried out in a study of response to subunit inactivated influenza vaccine. General study points: The authors proposed limited new T cell recruitment per seasonal influenza vaccination.

The CDR3 runs 15 residues. With 1 base clipped from V and 0 bases from J, the junction kept 4 bases outside the gene matches. Germline loops: CDR1 DFQATT, CDR2 SNEGSKA (reference sequence). Note on this clonotype: The antigen is unknown.

MiXCR, applied by TCRdb to the RT-PCR reads, yields one record per CDR3 protein. The sample lists about 650,000 distinct CDR3 sequences; about 15% were seen once. The specimen was PBMCs from blood, collected around 14 days before vaccination. This receptor was taken from a man aged 50-59 years who received an inactivated influenza vaccine. The chain uses TRBV20-1 and TRBJ2-3, with TRBD2 matching 7 bases. CDR3 nucleotides: TGCAGTGCTAGAGTATCAGCGGGGAGCACAGATACGCAGTATTTT. It codes for CSARVSAGSTDTQYF.